The 4 T cell receptor beta chains reported below all come from one sample, sequenced in a study of OX40 agonist ivuxolimab in advanced cancers. Only in-frame clones appear in the TCRdb table, and some are missing; sequencing was by immunoSEQ multiplex PCR. Of some 70,000 clones listed, about 85% are singletons. The material sequenced was CD4+ or CD8+ T cells sorted from blood, taken in a trial of the OX40 agonist ivuxolimab. The receptors stem from an adult with an advanced solid tumor such as melanoma, head and neck, liver or kidney cancer.

The chain links TRBV2 to TRBJ2-7; no firm D call. Germline V lookup: CDR1 SNHLY, CDR2 FYNNEI. The V end lost 4 bases, the J end lost 2 bases, and 18 bases lay between the germline ends. This CDR3 is 16 amino acids long. Here the CDR3 reads CASSGVDPTRAYEQYF. The CDR3, as DNA: TGTGCCAGCAGTGGGGTAGATCCGACGCGTGCCTACGAGCAGTACTTC.

The chain links TRBV28 to TRBJ2-1; 8 bases agree with TRBD1. The germline CDR1 and CDR2 sequences are MDHEN and SYDVKM. The CDR3 extends over 15 amino acids. V shed 3 bases, J shed 6 bases, and the junction held 7 bases outside the gene matches. The DNA for the CDR3 is TGTGCCAGCAGTTTGACCGGGACAGGCGGCAATGAGCAGTTCTTC. Its translation: CASSLTGTGGNEQFF.

Only a few counts were recorded for this clone. This sample also contains other DNA sequences that code for the same CDR3. The V call is TRBV5-1, the J call TRBJ2-1; 11 nucleotides agree with TRBD2. There are 15 residues in the CDR3. V trimming: 3 bases; J trimming: 6 bases; junction bases outside the gene matches: 5. CDR1 SGHRS and CDR2 YFSETQ come from the germline V gene. The CDR3, as DNA: TGCGCCAGCAGCTCCTTAGCGGGAGGGGGCAATGAGCAGTTCTTC. Translated: CASSSLAGGGNEQFF.

The chain is built from TRBV19 and TRBJ2-7; TRBD2 aligns across 11 bases. Germline values: CDR1 LNHDA, CDR2 SQIVND (reference sequence). The CDR3 has 15 residues. V dropped 0 bases and J dropped 3; count of bases not matched to a gene: 1. CDR3 bases: TGTGCCAGTAGTATAGAACTAGCGGGAGTCTACGAGCAGTACTTC. Encoded protein: CASSIELAGVYEQYF.